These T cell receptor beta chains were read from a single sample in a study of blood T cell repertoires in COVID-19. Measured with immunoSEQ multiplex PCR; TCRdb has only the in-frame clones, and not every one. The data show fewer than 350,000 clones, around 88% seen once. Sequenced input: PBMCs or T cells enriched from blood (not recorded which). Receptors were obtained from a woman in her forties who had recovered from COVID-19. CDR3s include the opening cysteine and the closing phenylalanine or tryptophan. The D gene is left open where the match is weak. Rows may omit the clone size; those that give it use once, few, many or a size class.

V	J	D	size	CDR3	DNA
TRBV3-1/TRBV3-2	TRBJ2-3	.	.	CASSQEGLTDTQYF	TGTGCCAGCAGCCAAGAGGGACTCACAGATACGCAGTATTTT
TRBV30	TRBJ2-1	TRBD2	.	CAWSPDLAGGNEQFF	TGTGCCTGGAGTCCGGACCTAGCGGGAGGTAATGAGCAGTTCTTC
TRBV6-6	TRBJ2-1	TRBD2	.	CASSWTSGRTNEQFF	TGTGCCAGCAGCTGGACTAGCGGGAGGACCAATGAGCAGTTCTTC
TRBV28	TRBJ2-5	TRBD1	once	CASSPTGGQETQYF	TGTGCCAGCAGCCCGACAGGGGGGCAAGAGACCCAGTACTTC
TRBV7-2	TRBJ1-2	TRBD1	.	CASSGRTGGYGYTF	TGTGCCAGCAGCGGCCGGACAGGGGGCTATGGCTACACCTTC
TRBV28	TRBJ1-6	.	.	CASSFGWVSPKPLHF	TGTGCCAGCAGTTTCGGGTGGGTCTCCCCCAAACCCCTCCACTTT
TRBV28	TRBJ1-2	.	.	CASSLSRAGSGYTF	TGTGCCAGCAGTTTATCTCGGGCAGGGTCTGGCTACACCTTC
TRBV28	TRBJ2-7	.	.	CASCTNYEQYF	TGTGCCAGCTGCACAAACTACGAGCAGTACTTC
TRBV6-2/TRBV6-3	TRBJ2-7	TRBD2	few	CASSSLSGVRNEQYF	TGTGCCAGCAGTTCACTGAGCGGGGTCAGGAACGAGCAGTACTTC
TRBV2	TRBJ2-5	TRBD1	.	CASSEGVGTGETQYF	TGTGCCAGCAGTGAAGGGGTCGGGACAGGTGAGACCCAGTACTTC
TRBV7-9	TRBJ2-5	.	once	CASNGDHQETQYF	TGTGCCAGCAACGGTGATCACCAAGAGACCCAGTACTTC
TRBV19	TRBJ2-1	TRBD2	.	CASRLAGGPYEQFF	TGTGCCAGTCGACTAGCGGGAGGGCCGTATGAGCAGTTCTTC
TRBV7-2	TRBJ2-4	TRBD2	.	CASNSGRSIQYF	TGTGCCAGCAACAGCGGGAGAAGCATTCAGTACTTC
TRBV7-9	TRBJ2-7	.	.	CASSPSGPRDEQYF	TGTGCCAGCAGCCCAAGCGGCCCCCGGGACGAGCAGTACTTC
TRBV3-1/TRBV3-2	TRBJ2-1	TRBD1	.	CASSFNRQGNEQFF	TGTGCCAGCAGCTTCAATCGACAGGGGAATGAGCAGTTCTTC
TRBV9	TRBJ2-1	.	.	CASSRGHYNEQFF	TGTGCCAGCTCCAGGGGACACTACAATGAGCAGTTCTTC
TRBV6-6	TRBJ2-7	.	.	CASSTISQRASYEQYF	TGTGCCAGCAGTACAATTTCGCAGCGTGCCTCCTACGAGCAGTACTTC
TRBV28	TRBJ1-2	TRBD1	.	CASSLYGTDYGYTF	TGTGCCAGCAGTTTATACGGGACAGACTATGGCTACACCTTC
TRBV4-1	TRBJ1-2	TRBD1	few	CASSQEAPGQGGYTF	TGCGCCAGCAGCCAAGAAGCTCCAGGACAGGGTGGCTACACCTTC
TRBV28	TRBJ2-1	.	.	CASSFARSTYNEQFF	TGTGCCAGCAGTTTTGCGCGGAGTACCTACAATGAGCAGTTCTTC
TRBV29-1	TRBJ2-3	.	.	CSVWRGRADTQYF	TGCAGCGTCTGGAGGGGGCGGGCAGATACGCAGTATTTT
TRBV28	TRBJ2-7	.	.	CASSTYEQYF	TGTGCCAGCTCCACTTACGAGCAGTACTTC
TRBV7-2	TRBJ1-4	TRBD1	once	CASSSDRGEKLFF	TGTGCCAGCAGCTCGGACAGGGGCGAAAAACTGTTTTTT
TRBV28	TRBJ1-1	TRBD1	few	CASRAAGGMAFF	TGTGCCAGCAGGGCGGCAGGGGGCATGGCTTTCTTT
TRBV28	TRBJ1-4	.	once	CASSLGAANEKLFF	TGTGCCAGCAGTTTAGGGGCAGCAAATGAAAAACTGTTTTTT
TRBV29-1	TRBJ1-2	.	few	CSVVVSGAVYGYTF	TGCAGCGTTGTTGTGTCAGGGGCTGTCTATGGCTACACCTTC
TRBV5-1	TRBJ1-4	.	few	CASSRAGADNEKLFF	TGCGCCAGCAGCCGAGCGGGGGCAGATAATGAAAAACTGTTTTTT